The clone carrying this TCR beta chain was seen many times. No antigen is known for it. Trimming took off 7 bases at V and 7 bases at J, with 14 bases between the two ends. The CDR3 has 13 amino acids. This sample was taken from a study of CD8 T cells in ankylosing spondylitis. Quantitative 5'-RACE with molecular barcodes was used to make the TCR beta libraries. In TCRdb, the 5' RACE reads were re-called with MiXCR into one record per CDR3 protein. The repertoire holds fewer than 550,000 distinct CDR3 sequences, with about 5.4% as singletons. Study-wide findings and caveats: Disease-linked clones proved CD8+ and comparatively uncommon in peripheral blood. Past research had described some motif variants in reactive arthritis synovial fluid and blood. Significant enrichment of disease-linked clones was reported in matched ankylosing spondylitis synovial fluid. Within ankylosing spondylitis blood, a TCR beta motif made up of seven to nine highly homologous variants appeared to be characteristic.

The TCR sequence derives from a male donor with ankylosing spondylitis. The chain is built from TRBV12-3 or TRBV12-4 and TRBJ1-5; D possibly corresponds to TRBD1 (6 bases). Sequenced: blood, either unsorted or a sorted T cell fraction (not recorded which). The CDR3 DNA reads as TGTGCCAGCATGAGACAGGTGGGACAGCCCCAGCATTTT. Encoded protein: CASMRQVGQPQHF.